This T cell receptor (beta chain) was profiled in a study of human T cells and chemical hapten exposure. For the study at large: The upper back received 0.01% DPC by patch testing, with results read at 6 days. Study observations and caveats: There was no change with DPC sensitization in TCRs above 1 in 1000 frequency.

MiXCR was run by TCRdb on the RACE reads, yielding one entry per CDR3 protein. The sample has more than 80,000 distinct CDR3 sequences, less than 14% seen once. Note on this clonotype: Antigen specificity is unknown.

Documented time point: patch test 3, about 24 weeks after DPC sensitization. Stated treatment: therapeutic diphenylcyclopropenone sensitization with weekly scalp DPC. Whole blood, unfractionated, served as the material for total RNA extraction. This CDR3 has 10 amino acids. From germline, CDR1 is SQVTM and CDR2 ANQGSEA. Trimming removed 3 bases at V and 8 bases at J, with 7 bases between. Specimen: whole blood, collected in connection with sensitization to the hapten diphenylcyclopropenone (DPC). This receptor was taken from a woman aged 45-60 years with alopecia areata. Some clones in this sample may be carry-over from other donors' samples. V gene TRBV29-1 combines with J gene TRBJ1-2, with unresolved D. CDR3 in amino acids: CSVDGWGYTF. Here the CDR3 DNA reads TGCAGCGTTGACGGCTGGGGCTACACCTTC.